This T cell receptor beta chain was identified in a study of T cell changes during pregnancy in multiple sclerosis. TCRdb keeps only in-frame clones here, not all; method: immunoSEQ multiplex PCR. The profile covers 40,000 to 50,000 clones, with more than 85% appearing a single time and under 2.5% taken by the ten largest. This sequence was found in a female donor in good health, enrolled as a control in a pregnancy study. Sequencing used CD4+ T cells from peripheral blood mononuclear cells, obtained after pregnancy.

CDR3 protein: CASSLADLETQYF. DNA of the CDR3: TGTGCCAGCAGCCTAGCGGACCTAGAGACCCAGTACTTC. This chain joins TRBV6-1 and TRBJ2-5; 7 bases line up with TRBD2. CDR3 length: 13 residues. V was clipped by 6 bases and J by 4 bases; unmatched bases: 5. CDR1 and CDR2 (germline): MNHNS, SASEGT.